This T cell receptor beta chain was recovered during a study of T cell responses to AZD1222 COVID-19 vaccine. Using immunoSEQ multiplex PCR, the repertoire was profiled, and TCRdb retains in-frame clones only, with some absent. Counted here are about 110,000 clones, roughly 90% occurring once; the ten biggest clones make up approximately 7%. V lost 2 bases to trimming and J lost 10 bases, with 8 bases between them. CDR3 length equals 11 residues. Germline CDR1 MNHEY, CDR2 SVGAGI. Sequenced material: peripheral blood, taken on day 0 of AZD1222 vaccination. This clonotype originated in an adult in good health. The chain carries TRBV6-5 and TRBJ1-1; D not certain. CDR3 DNA sequence: TGTGCCAGCAGTTACGATCTAAGAGCTTTCTTT. Translating gives CASSYDLRAFF.